The text below deals with one T cell receptor (beta chain). The data belong to a study of T cell repertoires in ileal Crohn's disease. The CDR3 runs 15 residues. Germline CDR1 LNHDA, CDR2 SQIVND (reference sequence). The trim removed 4 bases at V and 6 bases at J, leaving 7 bases unmatched. Lamina propria lymphocytes from surgical specimens were isolated on a density gradient before sorting. Assay used: immunoSEQ multiplex PCR; TCRdb lists only in-frame clones, some missing. The sample lists about 1,000 clones, roughly 88% seen once, with 2.5% to 3% in the top ten. Sequenced input: CD4+ T cells sorted from the ileum. This chain links TRBV19 with TRBJ1-5; 9 bases are a match to TRBD1. The receptor's source is an adult with Crohn's disease. In nucleotides, the CDR3 is TGTGCCAGTAGTAAAGGGACAGGGAAGGCTCAGCCCCAGCATTTT. It is translated as CASSKGTGKAQPQHF.